The clone carrying this T cell receptor beta chain showed up just a few times. Its cognate antigen is unknown. Other DNA sequences from this sample encode an identical CDR3 as well. The V gene lost 3 bases and the J gene lost 5 bases, with 13 bases spanning the gap. Germline CDR1 KGHSH, CDR2 LQKENI. This CDR3 is 14 amino acids long. The data were taken from a study of beta chain features in type 1 diabetes. Study-level findings and limits: Within each of all four CD4+ subsets, Type 1 diabetes patients had TCRB CDR3s that were moderately but significantly shorter.

Expressed TCRB transcripts were sequenced because the isolated RNA had all been reverse transcribed beforehand. The method was immunoSEQ multiplex PCR; TCRdb's version includes in-frame clones alone and lacks a portion of them. Seen here are around 150,000 clones, 10% observed once, and the top ten hold approximately 0.46%. Input material: central memory CD4+ T cells from blood. The V call is TRBV18, the J call TRBJ1-1; tentative D call: TRBD1 (6 bases). This sequence originates from a man aged 30 to 39 with type 1 diabetes. CDR3 region: CASSPLGAGTEAFF. The CDR3 DNA follows: TGTGCCAGCTCACCGCTGGGGGCTGGGACTGAAGCTTTCTTT. Supplemented by reference TRBV18 and TRBJ1-1, the full variable domain reads NAGVMQNPRHLVRRRGQEARLRCSPMKGHSHVYWYRQLPEEGLKFMVYLQKENIIDESGMPKERFSAEFPKEGPSILRIQQVVRGDSAAYFCASSPLGAGTEAFFGQGTRLTVV.